Presented here are 13 T cell receptor beta chains from one specimen sequenced in a study of blood T cell repertoires in COVID-19 (dated by TCRdb to about 2020). Libraries were constructed by the immunoSEQ multiplex PCR assay. TCRdb obtained this table from immuneACCESS and retained in-frame rearrangements with V and J assigned. These tables miss some clones; where compared with another copy, unresolved V genes account for less than half of the shortfall, and the remainder is unexplained. Here the sample has roughly 250,000 clones; about 88% occur a single time. The ten largest clones take up 2.1% of the sample. The sequenced material came from peripheral blood. Receptors were obtained from a woman in her forties who had recovered from COVID-19.

The chain has TRBV3-1 (or the pseudogene TRBV3-2) and TRBJ2-7, with 10 bases fitting TRBD2. Per the germline V gene, CDR1 is LGHDT and CDR2 is YNNKEL (reference sequence). Germline trimming cut 3 bases from V and 2 bases from J; bases unmatched to any gene: 4. The length of the CDR3 is 15 residues. CDR3: CASSQASGGAYEQYF. Written as DNA, the CDR3 is TGTGCCAGCAGCCAGGCCAGCGGGGGGGCCTACGAGCAGTACTTC.

The chain combines TRBV5-6 with TRBJ2-7; 7 nucleotides align to TRBD1. Germline V gives CDR1 SGHDT, CDR2 YYEEEE. This CDR3 is 13 amino acids long. After removal of 4 bases from V and 6 bases from J, the junction contained 7 bases not matched to a gene. CDR3 in amino acids: CASSPGQVPEQYF. The CDR3, as DNA: TGTGCCAGCAGCCCCGGACAGGTCCCCGAGCAGTACTTC.

The chain combines TRBV5-5 with TRBJ2-7; D might be TRBD2 (5 bases). The V and J ends lost 2 bases and 4 bases respectively, with 16 bases between them. The germline CDR1 and CDR2 sequences are SGHKS and YYEKEE (reference sequence). The length of the CDR3 is 15 residues. CDR3 sequence reads: CASSFSMGSPYEQYF. CDR3 in DNA: TGTGCCAGCAGCTTTTCGATGGGGAGCCCTTACGAGCAGTACTTC.

V usage is TRBV4-3 and J usage is TRBJ2-7, with a tentative D call TRBD1 (6 bases). The ends were cut back, 2 bases at V and 2 bases at J, with 13 bases in the middle. CDR3 length: 15 residues. CDR1 and CDR2 (germline): LGHNA, YSLEER. The CDR3 nucleotides read TGCGCCAGCAGCCAAAGTTGGGGACAAACCTACGAGCAGTACTTC. Translating it yields CASSQSWGQTYEQYF.

The gene calls are TRBV4-3 and TRBJ2-2; 16 bases are a match to TRBD2. V trimming: 3 bases; J trimming: 5 bases; junction bases outside the gene matches: 6. Germline V gene lookup returns CDR1 LGHNA and CDR2 YSLEER. CDR3 length: 18 residues. The CDR3 loop is CASSQGLAGGPGTGELFF. The CDR3 DNA is TGCGCCAGCAGCCAGGGACTAGCGGGAGGGCCGGGTACCGGGGAGCTGTTTTTT.

The chain recombines TRBV12-3 or TRBV12-4 with TRBJ1-1; TRBD1 matches 7 bases. This CDR3 is built from 13 residues. V gave up 6 bases and J gave up 11 bases; unmatched junction bases: 12. CDR3 DNA sequence: TGTGCCAGCAGCCCCTTCTTTACAGGGGTTGCTTTCTTT. Its protein is CASSPFFTGVAFF.

This clone was observed once. The V and J genes are TRBV11-2 and TRBJ2-7; 9 nucleotides line up with TRBD1. In germline, CDR1 is SGHAT, CDR2 FQNNGV. V lost 5 bases, J lost 6 bases, and 11 bases stayed unmatched. The length of the CDR3 is 15 residues. The CDR3 DNA reads as TGTGCCAGCAGCAGAGACAGGGGGTTGTCGATCGAGCAGTACTTC. Translating it yields CASSRDRGLSIEQYF.

As regards this clone: Other DNA sequences within the sample encode an identical CDR3. The chain carries TRBV5-1 and TRBJ1-1; D call uncertain. V lost 4 bases, J lost 5 bases, and 12 bases lay in between. The CDR3 runs 13 residues. The germline V gene has CDR1 SGHRS and CDR2 YFSETQ. The CDR3: CASSLAGNTEAFF. The DNA for the CDR3 is TGCGCCAGCAGCCTGGCGGGGAATACTGAAGCTTTCTTT.

This chain uses TRBV5-6 with TRBJ1-4; the D gene is possibly TRBD1 (5 bases). This CDR3 contains 15 residues. Germline lookup yields CDR1 SGHDT and CDR2 YYEEEE. The ends were cut back, 5 bases at V and 7 bases at J, with 18 bases in the middle. The CDR3 loop is CASSPGGRGFEKLFF. CDR3 sequence (DNA): TGTGCCAGCAGTCCCGGGGGGAGAGGATTTGAAAAACTGTTTTTT.

This clone was counted between two and nine times. The chain employs TRBV7-2 and TRBJ2-1, with TRBD1 matching 8 bases. V gave up 5 bases and J gave up 9 bases; unmatched junction bases: 9. This CDR3 spans 14 amino acids. Looked up from germline, CDR1 is SGHTA and CDR2 is FQGNSA. CDR3 bases: TGTGCCAGCAGCCCCCTCGGGACAGGACTTGAGCAGTTCTTC. Protein sequence: CASSPLGTGLEQFF. Together with reference TRBV7-2 and TRBJ2-1, the CDR3 gives the full variable domain: GAGVSQSPSNKVTEKGKDVELRCDPISGHTALYWYRQSLGQGLEFLIYFQGNSAPDKSGLPSDRFSAERTGGSVSTLTIQRTQQEDSAVYLCASSPLGTGLEQFFGPGTRLTVL.

The V gene is TRBV6-5, the J gene TRBJ2-7; D is unclear. The CDR3 has 15 amino acids. In germline, CDR1 is MNHEY, CDR2 SVGAGI. The V end was cut by 5 bases, the J end by 2 bases, with 16 bases between. CDR3 region: CASSTLPGSTYEQYF. In DNA, the CDR3 is TGTGCCAGCAGTACTCTCCCCGGGTCAACCTACGAGCAGTACTTC.

The V and J genes are TRBV6-5 and TRBJ2-1; perhaps TRBD2 as D (5 bases). Per the germline V gene, CDR1 is MNHEY and CDR2 is SVGAGI. The CDR3 consists of 15 residues. V was clipped by 6 bases and J by 7 bases, with 19 bases between them. CDR3: CASRPGSVWGNEQFF. Here the CDR3 DNA reads TGTGCCAGCAGGCCGGGATCTGTTTGGGGTAATGAGCAGTTCTTC.

The J gene is TRBJ1-3, the V gene TRBV5-1; D is unresolved. CDR3 length: 15 amino acids. With 0 bases removed from V and 0 bases from J, the gap between germline ends came to 7 bases. The germline V gene encodes CDR1 SGHRS and CDR2 YFSETQ. For the CDR3, the DNA is TGCGCCAGCAGCTTGGCTCATAGCTCTGGAAACACCATATATTTT. Protein: CASSLAHSSGNTIYF.